This is a list of T cell receptor beta chains from one sample in a study of cytomegalovirus exposure and HLA in healthy donors. Sequencing was performed with immunoSEQ multiplex PCR; in TCRdb, only in-frame clones are kept and a portion is missing. The table lists some 160,000 clones, around 72% of them singletons, with approximately 2% in the top ten. The sample was PBMCs. Receptors were obtained from a man aged 35-49 years in good health and CMV-seronegative. Both conserved end residues are part of each CDR3. The order of the fields is CDR3 protein, J gene, V gene, D gene. The D gene is left open where the match is weak.

CASSIQQGFEAFF,TRBJ1-1,TRBV6-5,NA
CASSPDSRRSYNEQFF,TRBJ2-1,TRBV5-1,NA
CASSQARGALRYNEQFF,TRBJ2-1,TRBV4-2,NA
CASRLARAFSSRTGQGISYEQYF,TRBJ2-7,TRBV12-2,NA
CASSFSGSGTDTQYF,TRBJ2-3,TRBV7-9,TRBD2
CSAGGANTEAFF,TRBJ1-1,TRBV29-1,NA
CASSSQDRANQPQHF,TRBJ1-5,TRBV19,TRBD1
CASSLYASGTDTQYF,TRBJ2-3,TRBV5-1,NA
CASSLVGGNTEAFF,TRBJ1-1,TRBV5-1,NA
CASSYRGSAYEQYF,TRBJ2-7,TRBV6-5,NA
CASNPLGEEETQYF,TRBJ2-5,TRBV5-6,NA
CASRGAGASDTQYF,TRBJ2-3,TRBV27,TRBD2
CASSLTGSEKLFF,TRBJ1-4,TRBV7-9,NA
CASSSPGQGQYEQYF,TRBJ2-7,TRBV28,TRBD1
CASSVRQYYEQYF,TRBJ2-7,TRBV6-1,NA
CAREEPTGMNTEAFF,TRBJ1-1,TRBV2,TRBD1
CASSEQGPSEAFF,TRBJ1-1,TRBV19,NA
CASSGLAGGGVLVYNEQFF,TRBJ2-1,TRBV27,TRBD2
CASSPGHQPATEAFF,TRBJ1-1,TRBV7-6,NA
CASSFSGPNGYTF,TRBJ1-2,TRBV27,NA
CASRLSSTTLHF,TRBJ1-6,TRBV2,NA
CASRVQGALDPNYGYTF,TRBJ1-2,TRBV27,TRBD1
CASSLDRGGPEAFF,TRBJ1-1,TRBV5-4,NA
CASRPGLAGSYEQYF,TRBJ2-7,TRBV2,TRBD2
CASSLVGGAPETQYF,TRBJ2-5,TRBV7-8,TRBD2
CASSSRVAETQYF,TRBJ2-5,TRBV5-1,NA
CASSPTGGNEKLFF,TRBJ1-4,TRBV5-1,NA
CASSPFEGSTEAFF,TRBJ1-1,TRBV28,NA
CASSTKKYRTSGRGETQYF,TRBJ2-5,TRBV28,TRBD2
CASRTGTSGGDTQYF,TRBJ2-3,TRBV6-5,TRBD2
CASNPGEGGSEAFF,TRBJ1-1,TRBV6-1,NA
CASSERGSATEAFF,TRBJ1-1,TRBV6-1,NA
CASSLTIANTGELFF,TRBJ2-2,TRBV7-9,NA
CASSLGGGSNEQYF,TRBJ2-7,TRBV5-8,TRBD2
CAISALAGGSKETQYF,TRBJ2-5,TRBV10-3,TRBD2
CASSSGTGRNQPQHF,TRBJ1-5,TRBV6-5,TRBD1
CASSLFGEVDYGYTF,TRBJ1-2,TRBV7-9,NA
CASSSTTASDEQFF,TRBJ2-1,TRBV5-1,NA
CASSKARQGPNEQFF,TRBJ2-1,TRBV21-1,NA
CASSPTGVLTEAFF,TRBJ1-1,TRBV25-1,TRBD1
CASKAGVVIGYTF,TRBJ1-2,TRBV2,NA
CASSHQGGGETQYF,TRBJ2-5,TRBV4-1,NA
CASSRYRVGGEETQYF,TRBJ2-5,TRBV5-6,NA
CASSHSGTSGVETQYF,TRBJ2-5,TRBV7-3,TRBD2
CSVDSLAADTQYF,TRBJ2-3,TRBV29-1,NA
CASSLRGGHTEAFF,TRBJ1-1,TRBV5-1,NA
CASSLVGGVFYEQYF,TRBJ2-7,TRBV11-2,NA
CASSFLTGKESPLNF,TRBJ1-6,TRBV5-1,TRBD1
CASSLDRARSNTEAFF,TRBJ1-1,TRBV11-2,NA
CASGVSGTVSYEQYF,TRBJ2-7,TRBV12-5,NA
CASSYEGTGLYEQYF,TRBJ2-7,TRBV6-5,TRBD1
CASIDGQGYAFF,TRBJ1-1,TRBV7-8,NA
CASSQVRESPLHF,TRBJ1-6,TRBV4-1,NA